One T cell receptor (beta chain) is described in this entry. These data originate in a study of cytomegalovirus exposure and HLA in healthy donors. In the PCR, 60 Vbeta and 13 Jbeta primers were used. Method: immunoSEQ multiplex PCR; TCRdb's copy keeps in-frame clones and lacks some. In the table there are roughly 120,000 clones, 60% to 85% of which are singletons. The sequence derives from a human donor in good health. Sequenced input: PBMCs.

This chain's CDR3 is CAAGLATNTGELFF. The CDR3 DNA reads TGTGCCGCCGGACTAGCCACGAACACCGGGGAGCTGTTTTTT. The rearrangement links TRBV6-1 to TRBJ2-2, with TRBD2 matching over 8 bases. The germline V gene has CDR1 MNHNS and CDR2 SASEGT. The trim removed 11 bases at V and 0 bases at J, leaving 5 bases unmatched. This CDR3 has 14 amino acids.